The T cell receptor beta chain described here comes from a study of shared clonotypes between healthy human individuals. The CDR3 runs to 15 residues. V lost 4 bases and J 2 bases, leaving 9 bases between the germline ends. Germline lookup yields CDR1 LNHDA and CDR2 SQIVND (reference sequence). Here immunoSEQ multiplex PCR was the method, and the copy in TCRdb shows in-frame clones only, minus some. The table shows approximately 480,000 clones, with roughly 79% occurring only once. V and J are TRBV19 and TRBJ2-6; maybe TRBD2 (5 bases). Sequencing used PBMCs. This clonotype was obtained from a woman between 40 and 55 years old in good health. Some clones in this sample may be carry-over from other donors' samples. CDR3 DNA: TGTGCCAGTAGTAGGCCGGGGACTGGGGCCAACGTCCTGACTTTC. Its protein is CASSRPGTGANVLTF.